The clone carrying this TCR beta chain was seen a single time. This sample is drawn from a study of cytomegalovirus exposure and HLA in healthy donors. Amplification used 60 Vbeta primers and 13 Jbeta primers. Libraries were prepared by immunoSEQ multiplex PCR; TCRdb keeps only in-frame clonotypes and omits some of them. The sample has about 200,000 clones, over 65% seen once; the top ten hold less than 3.5%. Healthy bone marrow donors made up the cohort. The source is a woman in her twenties or thirties in good health and CMV-seronegative. Sequencing was carried out using PBMCs.

CDR3 protein: CASSGPGQKYEQYF. As DNA, the CDR3 is TGTGCCAGCAGCGGCCCGGGACAGAAGTACGAGCAGTACTTC. The chain links TRBV7-2 to TRBJ2-7; 7 bases fit TRBD1. This CDR3 is 14 amino acids long. The V segment lost 5 bases and the J segment 4 bases; nucleotides outside the gene matches: 8. Germline CDR1 reads SGHTA; CDR2 reads FQGNSA.